Following are 11 T cell receptor beta chains from one sample sequenced in a study of identical twins. One entry per CDR3 protein, called by TCRdb with MiXCR from the 5' RACE reads. Of approximately 700,000 distinct CDR3 sequences listed, roughly 18% are singletons. These data also formed part of another study, on T cells expressing NK-cell markers.

The sequencing sample was made of PBMCs. The receptor source for this set is a woman under 30 in good health.

This chain joins TRBV10-3 and TRBJ2-7; D gene ambiguous. The ends were cut back, 3 bases at V and 2 bases at J, with 8 bases in the middle. Germline V gene lookup returns CDR1 ENHRY and CDR2 SYGVKD. The CDR3 is 13 residues long. CDR3 DNA sequence: TGTGCCATCAGTGACGAACTAACCTACGAGCAGTACTTC. Protein: CAISDELTYEQYF.

This clonotype was picked up a small number of times. DNA of the CDR3: TGCAGTGCTAGAGACCCCGACAGTCGGGTTAGCCATGAGCAGTTCTTC. It yields the protein CSARDPDSRVSHEQFF. The V call is TRBV20-1, the J call TRBJ2-1; maybe TRBD1 (5 bases). V was clipped by 0 bases and J by 8 bases, with 20 bases between them. The CDR3 sequence is 16 residues long. CDR1 is DFQATT and CDR2 is SNEGSKA in the germline V gene (reference sequence).

This clonotype was counted a few times. The chain joins TRBV20-1 to TRBJ1-1; weak D call: TRBD1 (5 bases). From germline, CDR1 is DFQATT and CDR2 SNEGSKA (reference sequence). The CDR3 consists of 13 residues. CDR3 DNA sequence: TGCAGCCCGGGCGGGGGGATTAACACTGAAGCTTTCTTT. Protein sequence: CSPGGGINTEAFF.

The J gene is TRBJ2-5, the V gene TRBV20-1; TRBD1 is a possible D gene (6 bases). This CDR3 is 11 amino acids long. Germline V gives CDR1 DFQATT, CDR2 SNEGSKA (reference sequence). The CDR3 reads CSLRGAETQYF. DNA for the CDR3: TGCAGCCTCAGGGGAGCGGAGACCCAGTACTTC.

As to this clonotype: This sequence may be a read error, since a much larger clone differs from it by one base. The genes are TRBV12-3 or TRBV12-4 and TRBJ2-6; D is possibly TRBD1 or TRBD2 (5 bases each). This CDR3 spans 15 amino acids. CDR3 amino acids: CASSSRDEAANVLSF. The CDR3 coding sequence is TGTGCCAGCAGTTCCAGGGACGAGGCGGCCAACGTCCTGAGTTTC.

V usage is TRBV20-1 and J usage is TRBJ2-1, with TRBD2 identical over 16 bases. Germline assignment: CDR1 DFQATT and CDR2 SNEGSKA (reference sequence). The CDR3 is 17 amino acids. Trimming cost V 3 bases and J 4 bases; bases outside gene matches: 6. This CDR3 is CSASPGLAGGPYNEQFF. Here the CDR3 DNA reads TGCAGTGCTAGCCCGGGACTAGCGGGGGGGCCGTACAATGAGCAGTTCTTC.

This clonotype was found a few times. The CDR3 loop reads CASIRGGSSYEQYF. CDR3 in DNA: TGTGCCAGCATCCGTGGCGGCTCCTCCTACGAGCAGTACTTC. The chain carries TRBV6-2 or TRBV6-3 and TRBJ2-7, with D unclear. CDR3 length: 14 residues. V was cut by 7 bases and J by 0 bases, with 13 bases left in between. Germline-derived CDR1 and CDR2 are MNHEY and SVGEGT.

This clonotype was counted a few times. The chain uses TRBV12-3 or TRBV12-4 and TRBJ2-6; possibly TRBD1 or TRBD2 for D (5 bases each). CDR3 size: 17 residues. V was shortened by 3 bases and J by 0 bases, with 12 bases between the two germline ends. The CDR3 loop is CASSLFGTVSGANVLTF. CDR3 coding DNA: TGTGCCAGCAGTTTGTTCGGGACCGTCTCTGGGGCCAACGTCCTGACTTTC.

The chain combines TRBV20-1 with TRBJ2-4, with 9 bases lining up with TRBD2. With V trimmed by 5 bases and J by 1 base, 6 bases remained unmatched. Germline V gives CDR1 DFQATT, CDR2 SNEGSKA (reference sequence). The CDR3 is 15 amino acids. The CDR3 reads CSALRGGGAKNIQYF. The CDR3 DNA is TGCAGTGCTTTGCGGGGGGGAGGGGCCAAAAACATTCAGTACTTC.

In its sample, this clonotype was seen a few times. The chain has TRBV7-2 and TRBJ2-2; possibly TRBD2 for D (6 bases). The CDR3 is 16 amino acids. V lost 5 bases to trimming and J lost 0 bases, with 13 bases between them. CDR1 and CDR2 (germline): SGHTA, FQGNSA. CDR3 bases: TGTGCCAGCAGCCTCTTTTCGGGGGCGAACACCGGGGAGCTGTTTTTT. This sequence encodes CASSLFSGANTGELFF. The whole variable domain, remainder taken from reference TRBV7-2 and TRBJ2-2, is GAGVSQSPSNKVTEKGKDVELRCDPISGHTALYWYRQSLGQGLEFLIYFQGNSAPDKSGLPSDRFSAERTGGSVSTLTIQRTQQEDSAVYLCASSLFSGANTGELFFGEGSRLTVL.

This clonotype was seen a few times. The V and J genes are TRBV7-9 and TRBJ2-7; D ambiguous. This CDR3 region has 13 residues. The V and J ends lost 7 bases and 4 bases respectively, with 14 bases between them. Germline V gene data show CDR1 as SEHNR and CDR2 as FQNEAQ (reference sequence). CDR3 in DNA: TGTGCCAGCAACGACCCAAACAGTTACGAGCAGTACTTC. Amino acid sequence: CASNDPNSYEQYF. The whole variable domain, filled in from reference TRBV7-9 and TRBJ2-7, reads DTGVSQNPRHKITKRGQNVTFRCDPISEHNRLYWYRQTLGQGPEFLTYFQNEAQLEKSRLLSDRFSAERPKGSFSTLEIQRTEQGDSAMYLCASNDPNSYEQYFGPGTRLTVT.